A selection of T cell receptor beta chains follows, all from one sample in a study of T cell repertoires in urothelial bladder cancer. Profiled with immunoSEQ multiplex PCR; TCRdb holds only in-frame clones, not every one. The data show some 9,000 clones, around 58% seen once. Sequenced input: tumor-infiltrating cells from bladder cancer. The receptors derive from a human donor with urothelial carcinoma. Both conserved end residues are part of each CDR3. The D gene is left open where the match is weak. A row's size may be missing; if present it is once, few, many or a size class.

NA,TRBV11-2,NA,TRBJ2-7,TGTGCCAGCAGCCGGGACCCCTTTGGCGAGCAGTACTTC,CASSRDPFGEQYF
NA,TRBV6-4,NA,TRBJ1-2,TGTGCCAGCAGTGAAGGTGGAGGAGCTAACTATGGCTACACCTTC,CASSEGGGANYGYTF
NA,TRBV21-1,few,TRBJ2-2,TGTGCCAGCAGCAAAGAATGGGAACTAGCGGACCCTAACACCGGGGAGCTGTTTTTT,CASSKEWELADPNTGELFF
NA,TRBV2,NA,TRBJ1-1,TGTGCCAGCAGTAGGACGAACACTGAAGCTTTCTTT,CASSRTNTEAFF
TRBD1,TRBV29-1,NA,TRBJ2-7,TGCAGCGTTGAAGATCCCACAGGGGGTATGAGCGAGCAGTACTTC,CSVEDPTGGMSEQYF
NA,TRBV6-1,NA,TRBJ1-6,TGTGCCAGCGGGATCTATAATTCACCCCTCCACTTT,CASGIYNSPLHF
TRBD1,TRBV5-1,NA,TRBJ2-2,TGCGCCAGCAGCTTGAGACAGGGGGCGCAGACCGGGGAGCTGTTTTTT,CASSLRQGAQTGELFF
TRBD2,TRBV28,NA,TRBJ2-1,TGTGCCAGCAGACCACTCGGGGGGGCCTTCTACAATGAGCAGTTCTTC,CASRPLGGAFYNEQFF
TRBD2,TRBV5-6,NA,TRBJ2-7,TGTGCCAGCAGCCTTGCTACGGGACTAATCTCCTACGAGCAGTACTTC,CASSLATGLISYEQYF
NA,TRBV5-1,NA,TRBJ2-1,TGCGCCAGCAGCTTGGAGACTTACAATGAGCAGTTCTTC,CASSLETYNEQFF
NA,TRBV10-2,NA,TRBJ2-2,TGCGCCAGCAGTGTCGAGGGCAGGGAGACCGGGGAGCTGTTTTTT,CASSVEGRETGELFF
TRBD1,TRBV19,NA,TRBJ2-1,TGTGCCAGTAGTAGGGGGACAGGGGACAATGAGCAGTTCTTC,CASSRGTGDNEQFF
NA,TRBV4-1,NA,TRBJ2-4,TGCGCCAGCAGCTCCATGACCCAAGCCAAAAACATTCAGTACTTC,CASSSMTQAKNIQYF
NA,TRBV7-2,NA,TRBJ2-1,TGTGCCAGCAGCTTAGAGGCGCCAGGGGTTCCCTACAATGAGCAGTTCTTC,CASSLEAPGVPYNEQFF
TRBD2,TRBV5-6,NA,TRBJ2-1,TGTGCCAGCAGCCCTTACCTTTCCGGGACTAGGGACGTCAATGAGCAGTTCTTC,CASSPYLSGTRDVNEQFF
NA,TRBV7-2,NA,TRBJ1-2,TGTGCCAGCAGCTTAGTTTCAGCAGGGCGCGGCTACACCTTC,CASSLVSAGRGYTF
NA,TRBV2,NA,TRBJ1-5,TGTGCCAGCAGTGAAGATGAGACATTTAATCAGCCCCAGCATTTT,CASSEDETFNQPQHF
NA,TRBV5-1,NA,TRBJ1-1,TGCGCCAGCAGCTTGGGTAGAACGAACACTGAAGCTTTCTTT,CASSLGRTNTEAFF
NA,TRBV11-3,NA,TRBJ1-1,TGTGCCAGCAGCGCCCAGGGAGACACTGAAGCTTTCTTT,CASSAQGDTEAFF
NA,TRBV7-8,NA,TRBJ2-7,TGTGCCAGCAGCTTAGAATTGGGATTTTTCGAGCAGTACTTC,CASSLELGFFEQYF
NA,TRBV9,NA,TRBJ2-1,TGTGCCAGCAGCATGCAGTTTCAGGGGAAGCAGTTCTTC,CASSMQFQGKQFF
NA,TRBV10-3,NA,TRBJ1-5,TGTGCCAGCAGCCTATACGGGGGGCATCAGCCCCAGCATTTT,CASSLYGGHQPQHF
NA,TRBV6-6,NA,TRBJ1-4,TGTGCCACTAGACCGGGGGTCTATGAAAAACTGTTTTTT,CATRPGVYEKLFF
NA,TRBV5-1,NA,TRBJ2-3,TGCGCCAGCCGGATGAAGGTCACAGATACGCAGTATTTT,CASRMKVTDTQYF
NA,TRBV5-4,NA,TRBJ2-1,TGTGCCAGCAGCCGGGACGGAAGCTCCTACAATGAGCAGTTCTTC,CASSRDGSSYNEQFF
NA,TRBV5-1,NA,TRBJ2-3,TGCGCCAGCAGCACCCAGGGGTTGCGTACAGATACGCAGTATTTT,CASSTQGLRTDTQYF
TRBD2,TRBV6-6,NA,TRBJ2-1,TGTGCCAGCAGTTATTTCATCCCGGGACTAGCATCTGAGCAGTTCTTC,CASSYFIPGLASEQFF
TRBD2,TRBV7-2,NA,TRBJ2-2,TGTGCCAGCAGCTCCCCCATGCGGGGGGGCACCGGGGAGCTGTTTTTT,CASSSPMRGGTGELFF
NA,TRBV5-6,NA,TRBJ2-3,TGTGCCAGCAGCTTTACGGGGGGCGGGACAGATACGCAGTATTTT,CASSFTGGGTDTQYF
TRBD1,TRBV14,once,TRBJ1-1,TGTGCCAGCAGTCCAAGGACAGGGGCGAACACTGAAGCTTTCTTT,CASSPRTGANTEAFF
NA,TRBV6-6,NA,TRBJ2-7,TGTGCCAGTGCGGGCAGCACCTACGAGCAGTACTTC,CASAGSTYEQYF
TRBD2,TRBV7-9,NA,TRBJ2-7,TGTGCCAGCAGCTTCGCGAGACCGGGACTATTAACCATTTACGAGCAGTACTTC,CASSFARPGLLTIYEQYF
NA,TRBV9,NA,TRBJ2-3,TGTGCCAGCAGCGCTCAGACAGATACGCAGTATTTT,CASSAQTDTQYF
NA,TRBV10-2,NA,TRBJ1-1,TGCGCCAGCAGGAATCGGGGGCGGAAGAACACTGAAGCTTTCTTT,CASRNRGRKNTEAFF
NA,TRBV29-1,NA,TRBJ1-4,TGCAGCGTTGAGGGGGAGGAGGATGAAAAACTGTTTTTT,CSVEGEEDEKLFF
NA,TRBV7-6,NA,TRBJ1-1,TGTGCCAGCAGCATGCAAGTGAGCACTGAAGCTTTCTTT,CASSMQVSTEAFF
TRBD1,TRBV4-2,few,TRBJ2-7,TGTGCCAGCAGCCAAGATTGGGGACAGATAACCTACGAGCAGTACTTC,CASSQDWGQITYEQYF
NA,TRBV19,NA,TRBJ1-6,TGTGCCAGCCAGGGACTAGGGACTAGTTCACCCCTCCACTTT,CASQGLGTSSPLHF
TRBD1,TRBV18,NA,TRBJ1-2,TGTGCCAGCTCACCAGGGGGGACAGGGGTCAACCTCTATGGCTACACCTTC,CASSPGGTGVNLYGYTF
NA,TRBV5-4,NA,TRBJ2-1,TGTGCCAGCAGCTTCGACGGACAGAGGCATGAGCAGTTCTTC,CASSFDGQRHEQFF
NA,TRBV5-1,NA,TRBJ2-7,TGCGCCAGCAGCTTGGATCGACGGGAAAACTACGAGCAGTACTTC,CASSLDRRENYEQYF
NA,TRBV6-1,few,TRBJ1-1,TGTGCCAGCAGTCCCGCGGCCATGAACACTGAAGCTTTCTTT,CASSPAAMNTEAFF
NA,TRBV4-3,NA,TRBJ1-4,TGCGCCAGCAGCCAAGGTGCCGGGTCGGCAGGATTTGGTGAAAAACTGTTTTTT,CASSQGAGSAGFGEKLFF
NA,TRBV29-1,NA,TRBJ1-2,TGCAGCATTGACTTTTTACCCGGGGGTGGCTACACCTTC,CSIDFLPGGGYTF
TRBD2,TRBV25-1,NA,TRBJ2-3,TGTGCCAGCAGTGGGTTCGGGGGGGCCACAGATACGCAGTATTTT,CASSGFGGATDTQYF
TRBD2,TRBV11-3,NA,TRBJ2-3,TGTGCCAGCAGCCAAGCTGGGACTAGCGGGACAACAGATACGCAGTATTTT,CASSQAGTSGTTDTQYF
NA,TRBV5-1,NA,TRBJ1-2,TGCGCCAGCAGCTCGGACAGTCTGATTAATGGCTACACCTTC,CASSSDSLINGYTF
TRBD1,TRBV27,few,TRBJ2-7,TGTGCCAGCAGTCACCTACAGGGGTCCTACGAGCAGTACTTC,CASSHLQGSYEQYF
NA,TRBV6-5,NA,TRBJ2-3,TGTGCCAGCAGCAAACTAGGGGCAGATACGCAGTATTTT,CASSKLGADTQYF
NA,TRBV2,NA,TRBJ1-6,TGTGCCAGCAGTGTTGGCTCCTATAATTCACCCCTCCACTTT,CASSVGSYNSPLHF
TRBD1,TRBV15,medium-sized,TRBJ1-3,TGTGCCACCAGCAGAGATCGGGGCCAGGGGGCAAACACCATATATTTT,CATSRDRGQGANTIYF
TRBD2,TRBV30,NA,TRBJ2-3,TGTGCCTGGGGACTAGCGGGGGGGCTCAGCACAGATACGCAGTATTTT,CAWGLAGGLSTDTQYF
NA,TRBV29-1,NA,TRBJ2-1,TGCAGCGTTGAGACCCCGAAAAGCTCCTACAATGAGCAGTTCTTC,CSVETPKSSYNEQFF
NA,TRBV20-1,NA,TRBJ2-1,TGCAGTGCTGACTCAAACAATGAGCAGTTCTTC,CSADSNNEQFF
NA,TRBV28,NA,TRBJ1-1,TGTGCCAGCAGTTTACAAAGGGGTGAAGCTTTCTTT,CASSLQRGEAFF
TRBD1,TRBV18,NA,TRBJ2-5,TGTGCCAGCTCACCACCGCCGGGGGACAGGAATAAAGAGACCCAGTACTTC,CASSPPPGDRNKETQYF
NA,TRBV7-9,NA,TRBJ1-1,TGTGCCAGCAGCATACACAGGGATAACACTGAAGCTTTCTTT,CASSIHRDNTEAFF
NA,TRBV10-2,NA,TRBJ2-7,TGCGCCAGTCGGCATTTGACGCTGGAGCAGTACTTC,CASRHLTLEQYF
NA,TRBV5-1,NA,TRBJ1-3,TGCGCCAGCAGCTTGGCGTGGACAGATCAAGGAAACACCATATATTTT,CASSLAWTDQGNTIYF